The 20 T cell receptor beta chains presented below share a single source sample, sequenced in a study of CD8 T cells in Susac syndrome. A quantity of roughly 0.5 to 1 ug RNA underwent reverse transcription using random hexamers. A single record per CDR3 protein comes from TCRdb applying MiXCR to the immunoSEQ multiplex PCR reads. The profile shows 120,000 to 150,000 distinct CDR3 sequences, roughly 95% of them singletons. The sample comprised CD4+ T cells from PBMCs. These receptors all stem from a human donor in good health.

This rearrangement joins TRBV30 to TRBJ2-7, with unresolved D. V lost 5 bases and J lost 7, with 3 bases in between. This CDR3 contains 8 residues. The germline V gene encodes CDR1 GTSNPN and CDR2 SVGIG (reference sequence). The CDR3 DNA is TGTGCCTGGGGGGAGCAGTACTTC. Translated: CAWGEQYF.

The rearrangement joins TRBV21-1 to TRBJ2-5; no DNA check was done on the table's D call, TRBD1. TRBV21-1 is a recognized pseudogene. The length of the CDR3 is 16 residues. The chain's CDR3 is CASTPSRGQRQETQYF. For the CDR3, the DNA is TGTGCCAGCACCCCAAGCAGAGGACAGAGACAAGAGACCCAGTACTTC.

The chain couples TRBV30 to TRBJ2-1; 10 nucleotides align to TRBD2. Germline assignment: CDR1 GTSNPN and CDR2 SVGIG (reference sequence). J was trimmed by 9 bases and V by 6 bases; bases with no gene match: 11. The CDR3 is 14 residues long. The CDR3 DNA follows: TGTGCCTGCACACTAAGCGGGAGGGTTGGTGAGCAGTTCTTC. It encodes CACTLSGRVGEQFF.

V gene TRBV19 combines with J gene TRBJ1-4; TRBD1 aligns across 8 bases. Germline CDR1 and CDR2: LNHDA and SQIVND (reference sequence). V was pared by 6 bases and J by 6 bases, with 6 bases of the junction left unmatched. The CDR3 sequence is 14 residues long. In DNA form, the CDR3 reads TGTGCCAGTAGCCCGGACAGGGAGGATGAAAAACTGTTTTTT. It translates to CASSPDREDEKLFF. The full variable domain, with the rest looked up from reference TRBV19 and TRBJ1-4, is DGGITQSPKYLFRKEGQNVTLSCEQNLNHDAMYWYRQDPGQGLRLIYYSQIVNDFQKGDIAEGYSVSREKKESFPLTVTSAQKNPTAFYLCASSPDREDEKLFFGSGTQLSVL.

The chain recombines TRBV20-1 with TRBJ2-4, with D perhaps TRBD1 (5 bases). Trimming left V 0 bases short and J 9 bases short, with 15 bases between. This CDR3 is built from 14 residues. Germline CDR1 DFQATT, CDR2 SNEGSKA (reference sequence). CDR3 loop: CSARDLWGAGIQYF. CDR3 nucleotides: TGCAGTGCTAGAGATCTCTGGGGCGCCGGCATTCAGTACTTC.

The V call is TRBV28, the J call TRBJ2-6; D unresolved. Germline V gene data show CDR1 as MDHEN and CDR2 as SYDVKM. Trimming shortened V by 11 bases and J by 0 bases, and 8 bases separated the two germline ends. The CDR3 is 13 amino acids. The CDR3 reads CASGRSGANVLTF. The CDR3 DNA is TGTGCCTCTGGGCGCTCTGGGGCCAACGTCCTGACTTTC.

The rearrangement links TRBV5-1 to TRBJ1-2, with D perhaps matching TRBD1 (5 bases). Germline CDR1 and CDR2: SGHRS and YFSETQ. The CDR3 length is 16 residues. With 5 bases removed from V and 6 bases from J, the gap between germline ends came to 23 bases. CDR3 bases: TGCGCCAGCAGGAGGTCTAGTGGGACGGAAAGTCATGGCTACACCTTC. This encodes CASRRSSGTESHGYTF.

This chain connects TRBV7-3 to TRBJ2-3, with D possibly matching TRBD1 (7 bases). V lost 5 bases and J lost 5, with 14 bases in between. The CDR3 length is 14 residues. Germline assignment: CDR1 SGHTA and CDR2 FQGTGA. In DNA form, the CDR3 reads TGTGCCAGCAGCCCCGGGACAGCGGGAGATACGCAGTATTTT. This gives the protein CASSPGTAGDTQYF. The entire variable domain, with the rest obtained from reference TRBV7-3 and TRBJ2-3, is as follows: GAGVSQTPSNKVTEKGKYVELRCDPISGHTALYWYRQSLGQGPEFLIYFQGTGAADDSGLPNDRFFAVRPEGSVSTLKIQRTERGDSAVYLCASSPGTAGDTQYFGPGTRLTVL.

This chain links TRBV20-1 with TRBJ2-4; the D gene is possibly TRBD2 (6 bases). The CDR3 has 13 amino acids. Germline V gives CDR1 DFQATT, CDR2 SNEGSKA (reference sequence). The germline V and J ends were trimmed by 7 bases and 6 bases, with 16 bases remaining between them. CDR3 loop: CSVGGALGNIQYF. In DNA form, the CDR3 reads TGCAGTGTAGGCGGGGCCCTTGGAAACATTCAGTACTTC.

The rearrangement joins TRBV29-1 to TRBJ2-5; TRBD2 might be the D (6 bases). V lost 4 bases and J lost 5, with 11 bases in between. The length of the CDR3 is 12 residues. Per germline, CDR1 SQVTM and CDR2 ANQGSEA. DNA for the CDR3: TGCAGCGTTGGGTGGGGGGATGAGACCCAGTACTTC. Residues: CSVGWGDETQYF.

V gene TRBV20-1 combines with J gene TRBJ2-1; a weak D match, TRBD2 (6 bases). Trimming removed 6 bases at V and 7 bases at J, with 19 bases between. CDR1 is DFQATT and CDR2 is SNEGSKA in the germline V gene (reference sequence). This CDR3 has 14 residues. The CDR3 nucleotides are TGCAGTGCCAATCGGGAGTTAATAGGAAATGAGCAGTTCTTC. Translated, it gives CSANRELIGNEQFF.

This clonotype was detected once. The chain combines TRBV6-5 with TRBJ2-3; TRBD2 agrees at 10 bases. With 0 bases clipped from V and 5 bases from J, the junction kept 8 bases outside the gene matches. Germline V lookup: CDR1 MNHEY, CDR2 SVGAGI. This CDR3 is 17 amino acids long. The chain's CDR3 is CASSYSNLAGVRDTQYF. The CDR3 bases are TGTGCCAGCAGTTACTCGAATCTAGCGGGAGTCAGAGATACGCAGTATTTT.

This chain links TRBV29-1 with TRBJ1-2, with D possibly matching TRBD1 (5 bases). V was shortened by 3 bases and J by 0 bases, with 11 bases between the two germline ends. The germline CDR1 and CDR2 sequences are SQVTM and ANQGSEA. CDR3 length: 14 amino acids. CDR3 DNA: TGCAGCGTTGATGGGCAGACAGCTAACTATGGCTACACCTTC. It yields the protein CSVDGQTANYGYTF.

The CDR3 region has the DNA TGTGCCAGCAGCACCCGGACAGGGCCGGATACGCAGTATTTT. Encoded protein: CASSTRTGPDTQYF. This chain joins TRBV7-9 and TRBJ2-3; 8 bases agree with TRBD1. CDR1 and CDR2 from the germline V gene are SEHNR and FQNEAQ (reference sequence). The J segment lost 6 bases and the V segment lost 5 bases, leaving 7 bases of the junction unmatched. The CDR3 sequence is 14 residues long.

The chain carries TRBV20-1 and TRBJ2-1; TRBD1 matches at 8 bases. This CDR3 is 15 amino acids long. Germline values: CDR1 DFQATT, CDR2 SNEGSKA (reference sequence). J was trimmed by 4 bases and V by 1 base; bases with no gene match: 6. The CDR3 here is CSARGLRGRYNEQFF. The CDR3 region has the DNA TGCAGTGCTAGAGGCCTCAGGGGGCGATACAATGAGCAGTTCTTC.

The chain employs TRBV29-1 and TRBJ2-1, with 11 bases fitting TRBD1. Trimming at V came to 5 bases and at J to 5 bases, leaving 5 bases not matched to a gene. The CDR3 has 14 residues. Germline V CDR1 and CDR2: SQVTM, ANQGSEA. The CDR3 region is CSVLGQGVDNEQFF. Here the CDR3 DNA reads TGCAGCGTTCTGGGACAGGGGGTAGACAATGAGCAGTTCTTC.

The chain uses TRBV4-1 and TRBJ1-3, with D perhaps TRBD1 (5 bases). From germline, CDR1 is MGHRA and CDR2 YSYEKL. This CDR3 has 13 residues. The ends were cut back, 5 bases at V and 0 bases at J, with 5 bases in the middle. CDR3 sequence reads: CASSTGSGNTIYF. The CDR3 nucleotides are TGCGCCAGCAGCACAGGCTCTGGAAACACCATATATTTT.

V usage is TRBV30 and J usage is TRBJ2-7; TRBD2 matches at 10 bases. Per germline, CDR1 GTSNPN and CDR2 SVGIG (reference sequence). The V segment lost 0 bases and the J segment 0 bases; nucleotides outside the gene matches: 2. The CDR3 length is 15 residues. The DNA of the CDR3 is TGTGCCTGGAGTGTCAGCGGGAGGGCCTCCTACGAGCAGTACTTC. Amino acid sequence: CAWSVSGRASYEQYF.

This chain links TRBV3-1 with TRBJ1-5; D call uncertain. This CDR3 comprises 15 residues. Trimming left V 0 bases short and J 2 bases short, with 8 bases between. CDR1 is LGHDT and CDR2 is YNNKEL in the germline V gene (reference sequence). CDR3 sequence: CASSQEPQGNQPQHF. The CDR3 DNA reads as TGTGCCAGCAGCCAAGAACCCCAGGGCAATCAGCCCCAGCATTTT.

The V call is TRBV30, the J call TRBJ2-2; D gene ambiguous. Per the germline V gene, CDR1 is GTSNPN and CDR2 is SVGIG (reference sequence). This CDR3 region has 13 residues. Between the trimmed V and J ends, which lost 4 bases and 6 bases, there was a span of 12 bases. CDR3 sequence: CAWTPTWAGELFF. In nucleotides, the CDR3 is TGTGCCTGGACCCCCACGTGGGCCGGGGAGCTGTTTTTT.